The 11 T cell receptor beta chains below all came from one sample that was sequenced in a study of vaccination effects on CD4 cells after COVID-19. These TCRs' antigens remain unknown. Assay used: immunoSEQ multiplex PCR; TCRdb lists only in-frame clones, some missing. The table has some 68,000 clones, approximately 72% seen once. Ahead of sequencing, the ViraFEST assay grew antigen-specific CD4+ T cells using viral peptide pools. At the end of about ten days of culture, CD4+ T cells were isolated. Nucleocapsid antibodies stayed negative before and after vaccination, showing no earlier SARS-CoV-2 infection. The material sequenced was CD4+ T cells from PBMCs cultured with HCoV-OC43 spike peptides, taken before COVID-19 vaccination. Documented subset: HCoV-OC43 spike overlapping peptide pool stimulation. These TCRs come from a human donor who received a COVID-19 vaccine.

The CDR3 DNA reads as TGTGCCAGCAGCCGGGACAGGGTAGCGTATTCCTTCTCTGGGGCCAACGTCCTGACTTTC. It translates to CASSRDRVAYSFSGANVLTF. The chain uses TRBV9 and TRBJ2-6; TRBD1 matches 9 bases. Germline values: CDR1 SGDLS, CDR2 YYNGEE. This CDR3 comprises 20 residues. V was pared by 4 bases and J by 0 bases, with 14 bases of the junction left unmatched.

This clone occurred once. The CDR3 protein is CASSKAQKDAGETQYF. The CDR3 nucleotides read TGTGCCAGCAGCAAAGCACAAAAGGACGCAGGGGAGACCCAGTACTTC. The chain recombines TRBV21-1 with TRBJ2-5; the D call of TRBD1 is as the table states it, not checked on the DNA. TRBV21-1 constitutes a pseudogene. The CDR3 is made up of 16 amino acids.

This chain links TRBV5-1 with TRBJ2-1; tentatively, D is TRBD2 (5 bases). The CDR3 contains 14 residues. The germline CDR1 and CDR2 sequences are SGHRS and YFSETQ. Trimming cost V 0 bases and J 5 bases, with 9 bases left between them. The CDR3 DNA sequence: TGCGCCAGCAGCTTGGCCACGGGGAACAATGAGCAGTTCTTC. Protein sequence: CASSLATGNNEQFF. Looking up the rest from reference TRBV5-1 and TRBJ2-1 gives the full variable domain: KAGVTQTPRYLIKTRGQQVTLSCSPISGHRSVSWYQQTPGQGLQFLFEYFSETQRNKGNFPGRFSGRQFSNSRSEMNVSTLELGDSALYLCASSLATGNNEQFFGPGTRLTVL.

The V call is TRBV5-1, the J call TRBJ1-2; no definite D call. The CDR3 consists of 17 residues. The germline CDR1 and CDR2 sequences are SGHRS and YFSETQ. V lost 7 bases, J lost 0 bases, and 22 bases lay in between. The CDR3 sequence is CASPDPPEGKSNYGYTF. The CDR3 nucleotides are TGCGCCAGCCCAGATCCCCCGGAGGGCAAGTCTAACTATGGCTACACCTTC. The full variable domain, completed using reference TRBV5-1 and TRBJ1-2, is KAGVTQTPRYLIKTRGQQVTLSCSPISGHRSVSWYQQTPGQGLQFLFEYFSETQRNKGNFPGRFSGRQFSNSRSEMNVSTLELGDSALYLCASPDPPEGKSNYGYTFGSGTRLTVV.

This chain joins TRBV29-1 and TRBJ2-1, with D unclear. From germline, CDR1 is SQVTM and CDR2 ANQGSEA. V lost 7 bases and J lost 7, with 17 bases in between. The CDR3 loop spans 13 amino acids. The CDR3 loop reads CSALRPSSNEQFF. CDR3 DNA: TGCAGCGCCCTAAGGCCGTCCAGTAATGAGCAGTTCTTC.

The chain's CDR3 is CASSRGAGNTEAFF. The CDR3 DNA is TGCGCCAGCAGCCGGGGCGCGGGGAACACTGAAGCTTTCTTT. The rearrangement links TRBV4-1 to TRBJ1-1; TRBD1 might be the D (5 bases). The CDR3 covers 14 residues. Germline V CDR1 and CDR2: MGHRA, YSYEKL. V was shortened by 4 bases and J by 1 base, with 10 bases between the two germline ends.

The V gene is TRBV3-1 (or the pseudogene TRBV3-2), the J gene TRBJ2-2; D is uncertain. Trimming stripped 1 base from V and 8 bases from J, with 11 bases between. The CDR3 is made up of 14 amino acids. Germline V CDR1 and CDR2: LGHDT, YNNKEL (reference sequence). The CDR3 coding sequence is TGTGCCAGCAGCCAAGTCTGGGAAGGAGGGGAGCTGTTTTTT. This gives the protein CASSQVWEGGELFF.

This clone occurred once. The genes are TRBV5-4 and TRBJ2-2; TRBD2 aligns across 10 bases. The CDR3 is 18 amino acids. Germline CDR1 is SGHNT and CDR2 is YYREEE (reference sequence). V trimming: 4 bases; J trimming: 6 bases; junction bases outside the gene matches: 15. CDR3 in amino acids: CASSVKAGGRVGAGELFF. DNA for the CDR3: TGTGCCAGCAGCGTAAAAGCGGGGGGGCGGGTCGGAGCCGGGGAGCTGTTTTTT.

The rearrangement links TRBV4-3 to TRBJ1-2; 8 positions agree with TRBD1. The CDR3 extends over 15 amino acids. Germline loops: CDR1 LGHNA, CDR2 YSLEER. The ends lost 0 bases at V and 3 bases at J; junction bases unmatched: 3. CDR3 loop: CASSQDAGGHYGYTF. As DNA, the CDR3 is TGCGCCAGCAGCCAAGATGCAGGGGGCCACTATGGCTACACCTTC.

The V call is TRBV7-3, the J call TRBJ2-5; TRBD1 or TRBD2 may be the D gene (5 bases each). The CDR3 totals 14 residues. With 5 bases removed from V and 4 bases from J, the gap between germline ends came to 14 bases. Germline V gene lookup returns CDR1 SGHTA and CDR2 FQGTGA. CDR3 residues: CASSPMGVGETQYF. CDR3 DNA: TGTGCCAGCAGCCCCATGGGGGTGGGAGAGACCCAGTACTTC.

The rearrangement links TRBV7-3 to TRBJ2-3, with no clear D. V was cut by 3 bases and J by 8 bases, with 12 bases left in between. The V gene's germline CDR1 is SGHTA and CDR2 FQGTGA. The CDR3 has 13 amino acids. CDR3 amino acids: CASSFSPPATQYF. The CDR3 coding sequence is TGTGCCAGCAGCTTCTCCCCGCCGGCTACGCAGTATTTT.